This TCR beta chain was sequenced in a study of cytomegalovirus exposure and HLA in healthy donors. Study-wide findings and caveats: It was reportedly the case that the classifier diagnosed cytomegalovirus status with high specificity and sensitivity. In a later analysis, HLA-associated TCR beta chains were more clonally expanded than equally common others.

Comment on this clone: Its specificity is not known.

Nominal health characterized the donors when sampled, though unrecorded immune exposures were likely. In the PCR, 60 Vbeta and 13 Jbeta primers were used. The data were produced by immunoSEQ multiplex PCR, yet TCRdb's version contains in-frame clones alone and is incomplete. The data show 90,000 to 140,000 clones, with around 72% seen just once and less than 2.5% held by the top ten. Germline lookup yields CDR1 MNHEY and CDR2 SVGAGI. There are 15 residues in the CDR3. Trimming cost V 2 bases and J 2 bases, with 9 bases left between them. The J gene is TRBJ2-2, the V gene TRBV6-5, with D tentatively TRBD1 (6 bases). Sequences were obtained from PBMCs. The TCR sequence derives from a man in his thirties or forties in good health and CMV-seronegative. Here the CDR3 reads CASSYEGVNTGELFF. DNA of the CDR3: TGTGCCAGCAGTTACGAGGGGGTTAACACCGGGGAGCTGTTTTTT.